Listed below are T cell receptor beta chains from one sample, sequenced in a study of blood T cell repertoires in COVID-19. Using immunoSEQ multiplex PCR, the repertoire was profiled, and TCRdb retains in-frame clones only, with some absent. In the table there are 250,000 to 350,000 clones, roughly nine tenths of which are singletons. Sequencing input: PBMCs or T cells enriched from blood (not recorded which). These receptors were obtained from a woman in her 30s who had recovered from COVID-19. Both conserved end residues are part of each CDR3. Fields, in order: V gene, CDR3 length, J gene, CDR3 protein.

V gene: TRBV19; CDR3 length: 12; J gene: TRBJ1-2; CDR3 protein: CASTRTGYGYTF
V gene: TRBV6-5; CDR3 length: 13; J gene: TRBJ2-7; CDR3 protein: CASSALGGYEQYF
V gene: TRBV6-2/TRBV6-3; CDR3 length: 14; J gene: TRBJ1-5; CDR3 protein: CASSIPQGRQPQHF
V gene: TRBV9; CDR3 length: 15; J gene: TRBJ1-4; CDR3 protein: CASSDGTGYNEKLFF
V gene: TRBV7-3; CDR3 length: 15; J gene: TRBJ1-6; CDR3 protein: CASSLRSSYNSPLHF
V gene: TRBV5-4; CDR3 length: 15; J gene: TRBJ2-7; CDR3 protein: CASSPGTGGGYEQYF
V gene: TRBV27; CDR3 length: 14; J gene: TRBJ1-5; CDR3 protein: CASSSTGGGQPQHF
V gene: TRBV19; CDR3 length: 16; J gene: TRBJ1-1; CDR3 protein: CASSTRRGGAGTEAFF
V gene: TRBV27; CDR3 length: 14; J gene: TRBJ2-2; CDR3 protein: CASSFLGGTGELFF
V gene: TRBV5-6; CDR3 length: 15; J gene: TRBJ1-2; CDR3 protein: CASSLGTTKRYGYTF
V gene: TRBV4-1; CDR3 length: 14; J gene: TRBJ1-1; CDR3 protein: CASSLRDRRTEAFF
V gene: TRBV6-2/TRBV6-3; CDR3 length: 14; J gene: TRBJ1-1; CDR3 protein: CASSFTGGWGEAFF
V gene: TRBV13; CDR3 length: 13; J gene: TRBJ1-1; CDR3 protein: CASSSWDSFEAFF
V gene: TRBV7-2; CDR3 length: 14; J gene: TRBJ1-2; CDR3 protein: CASSPGTGGHGYTF
V gene: TRBV6-4; CDR3 length: 17; J gene: TRBJ1-6; CDR3 protein: CASSDTKTGGLNSPLHF
V gene: TRBV4-1; CDR3 length: 14; J gene: TRBJ1-2; CDR3 protein: CASSQDRENYGYTF
V gene: TRBV19; CDR3 length: 16; J gene: TRBJ1-6; CDR3 protein: CASSPRTGTNNSPLHF
V gene: TRBV9; CDR3 length: 15; J gene: TRBJ1-4; CDR3 protein: CASSPRTGTNEKLFF
V gene: TRBV5-1; CDR3 length: 19; J gene: TRBJ2-3; CDR3 protein: CASSPGLAGGYSSTDTQYF
V gene: TRBV12-3/TRBV12-4; CDR3 length: 12; J gene: TRBJ1-5; CDR3 protein: CASTRGEQPQHF
V gene: TRBV24-1; CDR3 length: 12; J gene: TRBJ1-2; CDR3 protein: CATSGTGDGYTF
V gene: TRBV28; CDR3 length: 14; J gene: TRBJ1-6; CDR3 protein: CASSLTSPGSPLHF
V gene: TRBV7-2; CDR3 length: 15; J gene: TRBJ2-1; CDR3 protein: CASSFGTSSGNEQFF
V gene: TRBV29-1; CDR3 length: 14; J gene: TRBJ2-7; CDR3 protein: CSVAGGAIRDEQYF
V gene: TRBV29-1; CDR3 length: 13; J gene: TRBJ1-2; CDR3 protein: CSVGTGSIYGYTF
V gene: TRBV5-5; CDR3 length: 16; J gene: TRBJ1-5; CDR3 protein: CASSSTANLGYQPQHF
V gene: TRBV12-3/TRBV12-4; CDR3 length: 12; J gene: TRBJ1-1; CDR3 protein: CASGTRNTEAFF
V gene: TRBV11-2; CDR3 length: 16; J gene: TRBJ1-3; CDR3 protein: CASSNAGKGPGNTIYF
V gene: TRBV30; CDR3 length: 14; J gene: TRBJ1-5; CDR3 protein: CAWSVDRGNQPQHF
V gene: TRBV18; CDR3 length: 12; J gene: TRBJ1-1; CDR3 protein: CASSLNPGEAFF
V gene: TRBV6-1; CDR3 length: 15; J gene: TRBJ1-5; CDR3 protein: CASSEFGGGNQPQHF
V gene: TRBV6-5; CDR3 length: 15; J gene: TRBJ1-1; CDR3 protein: CASSYDNLGGTEAFF
V gene: TRBV5-4; CDR3 length: 11; J gene: TRBJ2-1; CDR3 protein: CASSFRDEQFF
V gene: TRBV5-1; CDR3 length: 13; J gene: TRBJ1-4; CDR3 protein: CASSSGVDEKLFF
V gene: TRBV19; CDR3 length: 14; J gene: TRBJ2-1; CDR3 protein: CASSIAGYYNEQFF
V gene: TRBV27; CDR3 length: 15; J gene: TRBJ1-3; CDR3 protein: CASSYARGAGNTIYF
V gene: TRBV7-6; CDR3 length: 13; J gene: TRBJ1-1; CDR3 protein: CASSPGGLAEAFF
V gene: TRBV30; CDR3 length: 14; J gene: TRBJ1-1; CDR3 protein: CAWTLTGRNTEAFF
V gene: TRBV4-1; CDR3 length: 16; J gene: TRBJ1-5; CDR3 protein: CASSQDSDRGDQPQHF